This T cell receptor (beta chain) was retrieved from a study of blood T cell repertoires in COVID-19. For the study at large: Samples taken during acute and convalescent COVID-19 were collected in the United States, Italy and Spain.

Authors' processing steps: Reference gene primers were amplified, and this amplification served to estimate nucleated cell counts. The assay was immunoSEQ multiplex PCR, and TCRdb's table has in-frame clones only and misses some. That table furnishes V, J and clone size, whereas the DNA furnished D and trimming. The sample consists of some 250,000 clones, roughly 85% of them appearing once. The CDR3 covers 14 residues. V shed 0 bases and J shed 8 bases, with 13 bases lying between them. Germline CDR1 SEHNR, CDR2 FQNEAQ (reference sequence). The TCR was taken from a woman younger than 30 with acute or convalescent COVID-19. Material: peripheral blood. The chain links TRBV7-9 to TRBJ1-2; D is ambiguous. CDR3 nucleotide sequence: TGTGCCAGCAGCTTAGCCCAGGTTTTCGTGGGCTACACCTTC. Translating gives CASSLAQVFVGYTF. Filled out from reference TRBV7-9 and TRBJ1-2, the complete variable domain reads DTGVSQNPRHKITKRGQNVTFRCDPISEHNRLYWYRQTLGQGPEFLTYFQNEAQLEKSRLLSDRFSAERPKGSFSTLEIQRTEQGDSAMYLCASSLAQVFVGYTFGSGTRLTVV.